The rows below give T cell receptor beta chains drawn from one sample of a study of lymphopenia after photon versus proton radiotherapy. Produced via immunoSEQ multiplex PCR; TCRdb's table is partial and in-frame only. Of approximately 170,000 clones listed, more than 85% were seen once; the top ten hold around 4.7%. This sample comprised peripheral blood, obtained from a patient treated with photon-based radiotherapy. Every receptor here comes from a man aged 50 to 59 with gastric cancer. The CDR3 runs from the conserved cysteine through the conserved F or W. D genes are given only for firm matches. The size field is filled for only some rows; it gives once, few, many or a size class.

>TRBV28|TRBD2|few|TRBJ2-2
TGTGCCAGCGGCAGGACTAGCGGGAGAGTTAGGACCGGGGAGCTGTTTTTT
CASGRTSGRVRTGELFF
>TRBV5-1|.|.|TRBJ2-7
TGCGCCAGCAGCTTTTCAAGCGACTCCTACGAGCAGTACTTC
CASSFSSDSYEQYF
>TRBV19|TRBD2|.|TRBJ2-5
TGTGCCAGTACTTCCACCGGGACTAGCGGGAGAATTGGAGAGACCCAGTACTTC
CASTSTGTSGRIGETQYF
>TRBV6-5|TRBD1|.|TRBJ1-4
TGTGCCAGCAGTTACCGGGCGACAGGGAGGCTGTTTTTT
CASSYRATGRLFF
>TRBV6-5|.|.|TRBJ2-7
TGTGCCAGCAGTTACTCCGGGACTCGGACCTACGAGCAGTACTTC
CASSYSGTRTYEQYF
>TRBV4-1|.|once|TRBJ2-4
TGCGCCAGCAGCCAACTAGGAAACATTCAGTACTTC
CASSQLGNIQYF
>TRBV6-5|.|.|TRBJ1-3
TGTGCCAGCAGTTACTCCGGGAGCTCTGGAAACACCATATATTTT
CASSYSGSSGNTIYF
>TRBV27|TRBD1|.|TRBJ2-7
TGTGCCAGCAGTAGGGACAGCTCCTACGAGCAGTACTTC
CASSRDSSYEQYF
>TRBV6-5|TRBD1|once|TRBJ2-1
TGTGCCAGCAGAAGGGGGCCCAGCTACAATGAGCAGTTCTTC
CASRRGPSYNEQFF
>TRBV6-5|TRBD2|.|TRBJ2-1
TGTGCCAGCTGGGGGGGGTGGAGTGAGCAGTTCTTC
CASWGGWSEQFF
>TRBV4-1|.|many|TRBJ2-7
TGCGCCAGCAGCACCCAGGGGAACGGCGAGCAGTACTTC
CASSTQGNGEQYF
>TRBV27|TRBD1|.|TRBJ1-2
TGTGCCAGCAGTCCGACGACAGGGAATGGCTACACCTTC
CASSPTTGNGYTF